The 10 T cell receptor beta chains below were found in one sample sequenced in a study of cytomegalovirus exposure and HLA in healthy donors. The method was immunoSEQ multiplex PCR; TCRdb's version includes in-frame clones alone and lacks a portion of them. The sample has about 140,000 clones, about 86% seen once. Sample: PBMCs. The receptors shown here come from a woman aged 18-29 years in good health and CMV-seropositive.

This sequence joins TRBV7-9 and TRBJ1-6; the D gene is possibly TRBD1 (5 bases). The CDR3 extends over 15 amino acids. Germline CDR1 is SEHNR and CDR2 is FQNEAQ (reference sequence). With 5 bases removed from V and 8 bases from J, the gap between germline ends came to 16 bases. DNA for the CDR3: TGTGCCAGCAGCCCCATAGGGAGGGGATATTCACCCCTCCACTTT. It codes for CASSPIGRGYSPLHF.

The CDR3, as DNA: TGTGCCAGCAGCTTAGTCAGGGCTCCTAATGAAAAACTGTTTTTT. It codes for CASSLVRAPNEKLFF. The V gene is TRBV7-9, the J gene TRBJ1-4; possible D gene TRBD1, 5 bases. The V gene lost 1 base and the J gene lost 3 bases, with 9 bases spanning the gap. This CDR3 comprises 15 residues. Germline CDR1 and CDR2: SEHNR and FQNEAQ (reference sequence).

The V and J genes are TRBV7-3 and TRBJ1-1; D possibly corresponds to TRBD1 (6 bases). CDR3 size: 14 residues. Between the trimmed V and J ends, which lost 1 base and 8 bases, there was a span of 14 bases. Germline lookup yields CDR1 SGHTA and CDR2 FQGTGA. The CDR3 sequence is CASSLMGGGPEAFF. CDR3 nucleotide sequence: TGTGCCAGCAGCTTAATGGGAGGGGGGCCCGAAGCTTTCTTT.

The chain couples TRBV5-4 to TRBJ2-7; D is perhaps TRBD2 (5 bases). Germline V gene data show CDR1 as SGHNT and CDR2 as YYREEE (reference sequence). Trimming removed 1 base at V and 2 bases at J, with 22 bases between. The CDR3 totals 18 residues. The CDR3, as DNA: TGTGCCAGCAGCTTGCTCATATATGGGGAGTTCGCTACCTACGAGCAGTACTTC. Protein: CASSLLIYGEFATYEQYF. Using reference TRBV5-4 and TRBJ2-7 for the parts outside the CDR3, the full variable domain is ETGVTQSPTHLIKTRGQQVTLRCSSQSGHNTVSWYQQALGQGPQFIFQYYREEENGRGNFPPRFSGLQFPNYSSELNVNALELDDSALYLCASSLLIYGEFATYEQYFGPGTRLTVT.

Details on this clone: Compared with germline, one end of the junction differs, possibly owing to a read error. V is TRBV5-1 and J is TRBJ1-5; 10 nucleotides match TRBD1. In germline, CDR1 is SGHRS, CDR2 YFSETQ. The CDR3 has 16 amino acids. The CDR3 DNA is TGCGCCAGCAGCCCGGGACAGGGGATTTCAAATCAGTCCCAGCATTTT. It encodes CASSPGQGISNQSQHF.

The gene calls are TRBV6-4 and TRBJ1-5; TRBD1 matches 8 bases. With 2 bases clipped from V and 2 bases from J, the junction kept 5 bases outside the gene matches. CDR1 is MRHNA, CDR2 SNTAGT, per germline. The length of the CDR3 is 16 residues. The CDR3 loop is CASSDRDRPCNQPQHF. The CDR3 DNA sequence: TGTGCCAGCAGTGACCGGGACAGGCCATGCAATCAGCCCCAGCATTTT.

This chain links TRBV19 with TRBJ1-1, with D hard to call. Germline V gene sequence: CDR1 LNHDA, CDR2 SQIVND (reference sequence). The CDR3 spans 14 residues. Trimming stripped 2 bases from V and 11 bases from J, with 18 bases between. The CDR3: CASSISFGLRGAFF. The CDR3, as DNA: TGTGCCAGTAGTATATCGTTTGGGCTTCGTGGGGCTTTCTTT.

The chain employs TRBV28 and TRBJ2-7, with 10 bases aligning to TRBD1. CDR1 MDHEN and CDR2 SYDVKM come from the germline V gene. The CDR3 has 16 amino acids. The V segment lost 5 bases and the J segment 2 bases; nucleotides outside the gene matches: 9. Here the CDR3 DNA reads TGTGCCAGCAGTCCCGTCTGGGGGACAGGGGCCTACGAGCAGTACTTC. It is translated as CASSPVWGTGAYEQYF.

The chain combines TRBV4-3 with TRBJ1-2, with D possibly matching TRBD1 (5 bases). Germline lookup yields CDR1 LGHNA and CDR2 YSLEER. The ends were cut back, 3 bases at V and 8 bases at J, with 19 bases in the middle. The CDR3 length is 15 residues. CDR3 region: CASSQDTSGVMGYTF. The CDR3 region has the DNA TGCGCCAGCAGCCAGGACACTTCGGGTGTCATGGGCTACACCTTC.

The chain is built from TRBV18 and TRBJ1-2; 8 nucleotides line up with TRBD1. After removal of 2 bases from V and 6 bases from J, the junction contained 5 bases not matched to a gene. The CDR3 spans 14 residues. The V gene's germline CDR1 is KGHSH and CDR2 LQKENI. The DNA for the CDR3 is TGTGCCAGCTCACCAAGTAGACAGGGGAATGGCTACACCTTC. Protein: CASSPSRQGNGYTF.